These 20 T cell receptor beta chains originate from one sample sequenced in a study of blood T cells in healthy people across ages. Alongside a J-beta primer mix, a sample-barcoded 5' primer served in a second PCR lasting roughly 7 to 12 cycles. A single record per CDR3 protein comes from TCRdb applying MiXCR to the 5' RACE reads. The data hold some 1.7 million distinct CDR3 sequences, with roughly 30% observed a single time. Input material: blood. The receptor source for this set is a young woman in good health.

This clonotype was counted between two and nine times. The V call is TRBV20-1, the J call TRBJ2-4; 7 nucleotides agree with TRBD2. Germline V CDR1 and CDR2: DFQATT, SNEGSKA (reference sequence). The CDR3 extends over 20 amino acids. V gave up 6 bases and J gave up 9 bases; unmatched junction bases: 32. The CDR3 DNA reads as TGCAGTGCCAGAAGCGCCGAAATAAAACTAGCGCAAACGATGCAGGGCATTCAGTACTTC. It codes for CSARSAEIKLAQTMQGIQYF.

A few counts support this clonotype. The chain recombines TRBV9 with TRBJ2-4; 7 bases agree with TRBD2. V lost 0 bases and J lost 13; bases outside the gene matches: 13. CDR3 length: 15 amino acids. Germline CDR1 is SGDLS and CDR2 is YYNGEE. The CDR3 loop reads CASSVDGLVYNEQYF. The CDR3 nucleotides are TGTGCCAGCAGCGTAGACGGACTAGTCTACAATGAGCAGTACTTC.

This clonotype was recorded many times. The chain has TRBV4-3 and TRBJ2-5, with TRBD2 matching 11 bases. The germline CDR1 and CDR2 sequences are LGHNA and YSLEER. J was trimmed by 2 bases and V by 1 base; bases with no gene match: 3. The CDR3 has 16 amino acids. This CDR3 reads CASSQGGLAAQETQYF. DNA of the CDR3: TGCGCCAGCAGCCAAGGGGGACTAGCGGCACAAGAGACCCAGTACTTC.

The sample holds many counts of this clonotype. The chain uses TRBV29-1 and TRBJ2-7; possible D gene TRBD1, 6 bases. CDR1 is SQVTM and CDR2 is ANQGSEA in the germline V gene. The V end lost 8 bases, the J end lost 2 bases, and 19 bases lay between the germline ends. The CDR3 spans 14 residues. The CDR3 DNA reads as TGCAGCACCGCAAGGGGGAGAGGGGCCTACGAGCAGTACTTC. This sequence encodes CSTARGRGAYEQYF.

CDR3: CASSFRRGDNEQFF. The CDR3 nucleotides are TGTGCCAGCAGTTTTAGGCGGGGGGACAATGAGCAGTTCTTC. V and J are TRBV6-6 and TRBJ2-1; TRBD2 matches at 8 bases. Germline CDR1 MNHNY, CDR2 SVGAGI (reference sequence). The CDR3 consists of 14 residues. Unmatched junction bases numbered 4, after V lost 4 bases and J lost 5 bases.

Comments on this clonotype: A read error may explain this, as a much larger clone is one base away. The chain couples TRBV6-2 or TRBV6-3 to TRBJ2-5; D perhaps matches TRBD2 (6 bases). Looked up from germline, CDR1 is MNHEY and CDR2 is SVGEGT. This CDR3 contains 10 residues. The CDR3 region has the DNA TGTGTCAGCGGGTCGGGGGAGCAGTACTTC. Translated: CVSGSGEQYF.

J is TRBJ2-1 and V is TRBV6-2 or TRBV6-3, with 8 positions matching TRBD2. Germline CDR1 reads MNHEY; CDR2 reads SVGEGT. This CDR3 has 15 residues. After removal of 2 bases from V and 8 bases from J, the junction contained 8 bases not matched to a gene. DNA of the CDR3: TGTGCCAGCAGTTACCCGGGGGGGAGTGGGGATGAGCAGTTCTTC. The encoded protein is CASSYPGGSGDEQFF.

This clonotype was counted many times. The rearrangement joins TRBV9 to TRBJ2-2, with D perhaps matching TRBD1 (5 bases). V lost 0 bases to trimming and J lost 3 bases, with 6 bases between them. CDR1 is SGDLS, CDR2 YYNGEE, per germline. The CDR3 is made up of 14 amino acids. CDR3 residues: CASSVVGDTGELFF. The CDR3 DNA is TGTGCCAGCAGCGTAGTAGGGGACACCGGGGAGCTGTTTTTT.

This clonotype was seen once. CDR3 bases: TGTGCCTGGAGTAAGGGGGCTCTCACCTACGAGCAGTACTTC. Its protein product is CAWSKGALTYEQYF. The V gene is TRBV30, the J gene TRBJ2-4; TRBD1 agrees at 7 bases. The J call is uncertain, as TRBJ2-7 better fits the DNA end. The germline CDR1 and CDR2 sequences are GTSNPN and SVGIG (reference sequence). The CDR3 is 14 amino acids.

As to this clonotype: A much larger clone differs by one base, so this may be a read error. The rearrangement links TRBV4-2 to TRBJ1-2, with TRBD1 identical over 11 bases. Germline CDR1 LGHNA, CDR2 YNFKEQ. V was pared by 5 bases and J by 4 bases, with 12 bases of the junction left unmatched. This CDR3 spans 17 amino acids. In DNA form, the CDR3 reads TGTGCCAGCAGCGAACCCAACACCGGGACAGGGGGCTATGGCTACACCTTC. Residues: CASSEPNTGTGGYGYTF.

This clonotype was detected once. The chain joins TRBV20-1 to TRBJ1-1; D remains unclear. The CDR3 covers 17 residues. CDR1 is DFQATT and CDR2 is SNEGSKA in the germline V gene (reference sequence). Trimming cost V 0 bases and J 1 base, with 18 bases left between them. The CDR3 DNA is TGCAGTGCTAGAGATCGGGGAGGGCGGAAGACGAACACTGAAGCTTTCTTT. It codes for CSARDRGGRKTNTEAFF.

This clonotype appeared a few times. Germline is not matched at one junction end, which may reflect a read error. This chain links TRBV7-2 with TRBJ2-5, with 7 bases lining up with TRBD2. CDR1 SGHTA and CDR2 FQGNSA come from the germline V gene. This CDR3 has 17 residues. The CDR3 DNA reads TGTGCCTGCAGCTCAAGAGGTACTAGCGCGGTACGGGAGACCCAGTACTTC. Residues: CACSSRGTSAVRETQYF.

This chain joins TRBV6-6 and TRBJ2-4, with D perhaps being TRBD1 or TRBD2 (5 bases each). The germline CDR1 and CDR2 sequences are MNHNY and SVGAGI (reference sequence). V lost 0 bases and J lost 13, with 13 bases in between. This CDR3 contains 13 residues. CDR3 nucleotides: TGTGCCAGCAGTTACTCATGGGGGAATGAGCAGTACTTC. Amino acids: CASSYSWGNEQYF.

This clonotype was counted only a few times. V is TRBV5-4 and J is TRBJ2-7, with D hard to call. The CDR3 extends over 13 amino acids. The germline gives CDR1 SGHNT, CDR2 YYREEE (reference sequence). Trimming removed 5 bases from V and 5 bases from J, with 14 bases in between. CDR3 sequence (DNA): TGTGCCAGCAGTCATTTCGGCACGGACGAGCAGTACTTC. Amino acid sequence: CASSHFGTDEQYF.

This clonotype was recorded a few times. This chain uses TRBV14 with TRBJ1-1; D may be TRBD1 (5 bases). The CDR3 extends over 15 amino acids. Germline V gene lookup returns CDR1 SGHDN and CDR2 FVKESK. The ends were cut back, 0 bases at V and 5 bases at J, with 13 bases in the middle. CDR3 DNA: TGTGCCAGCAGCCAAGACCGAAAGGGGCGGACTGAAGCTTTCTTT. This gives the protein CASSQDRKGRTEAFF.

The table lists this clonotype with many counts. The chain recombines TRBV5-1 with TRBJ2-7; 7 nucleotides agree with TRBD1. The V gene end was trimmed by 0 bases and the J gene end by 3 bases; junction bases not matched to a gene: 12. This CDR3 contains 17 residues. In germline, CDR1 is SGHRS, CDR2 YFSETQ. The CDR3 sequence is CASSLEEATGWFYEQYF. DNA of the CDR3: TGCGCCAGCAGCTTGGAAGAGGCGACAGGGTGGTTCTACGAGCAGTACTTC.

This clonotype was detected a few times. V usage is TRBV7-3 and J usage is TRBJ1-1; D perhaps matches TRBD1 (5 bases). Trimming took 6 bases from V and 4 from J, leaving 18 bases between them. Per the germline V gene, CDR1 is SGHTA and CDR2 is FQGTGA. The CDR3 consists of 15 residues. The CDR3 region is CASSLTGGQGTEAFF. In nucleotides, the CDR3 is TGTGCCAGCAGTCTTACGGGGGGTCAAGGCACTGAAGCTTTCTTT.

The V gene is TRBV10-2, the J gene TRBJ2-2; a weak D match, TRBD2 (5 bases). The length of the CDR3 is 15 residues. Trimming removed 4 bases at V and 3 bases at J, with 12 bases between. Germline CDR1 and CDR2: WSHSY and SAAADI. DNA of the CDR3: TGCGCCAGCAGTGTTCCCGGACTCGACACCGGGGAGCTGTTTTTT. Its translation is CASSVPGLDTGELFF.

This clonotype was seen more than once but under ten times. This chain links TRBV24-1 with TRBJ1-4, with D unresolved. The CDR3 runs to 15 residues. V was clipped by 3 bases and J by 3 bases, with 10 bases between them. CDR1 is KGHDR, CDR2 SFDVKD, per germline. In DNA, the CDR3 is TGTGCCACCAGTGATACCTACGGGGCTAATGAAAAACTGTTTTTT. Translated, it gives CATSDTYGANEKLFF.

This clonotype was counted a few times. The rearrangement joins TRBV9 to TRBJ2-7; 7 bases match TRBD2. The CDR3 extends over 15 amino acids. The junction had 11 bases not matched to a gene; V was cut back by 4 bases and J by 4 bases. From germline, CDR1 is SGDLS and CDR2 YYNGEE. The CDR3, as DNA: TGTGCCAGCAGCACCCGTCCTAGCGGCAATTACGAGCAGTACTTC. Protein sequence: CASSTRPSGNYEQYF.